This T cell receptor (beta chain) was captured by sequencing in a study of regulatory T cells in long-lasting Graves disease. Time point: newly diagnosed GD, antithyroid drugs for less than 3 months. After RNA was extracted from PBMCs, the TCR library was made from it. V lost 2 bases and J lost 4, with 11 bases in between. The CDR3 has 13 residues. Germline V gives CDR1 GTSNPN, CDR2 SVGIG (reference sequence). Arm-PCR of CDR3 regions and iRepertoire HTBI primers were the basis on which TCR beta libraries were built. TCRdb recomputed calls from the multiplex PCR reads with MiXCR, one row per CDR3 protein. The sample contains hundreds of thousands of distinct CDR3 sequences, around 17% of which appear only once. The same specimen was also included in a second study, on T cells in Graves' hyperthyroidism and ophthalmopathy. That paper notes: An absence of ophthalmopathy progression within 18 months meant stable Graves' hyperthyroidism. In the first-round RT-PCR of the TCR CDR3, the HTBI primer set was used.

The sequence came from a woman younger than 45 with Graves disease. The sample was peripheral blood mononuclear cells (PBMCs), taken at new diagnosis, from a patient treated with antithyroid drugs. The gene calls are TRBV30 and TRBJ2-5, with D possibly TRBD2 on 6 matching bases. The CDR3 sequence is CAWSPAGGETQYF. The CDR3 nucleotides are TGTGCCTGGAGTCCCGCCGGGGGAGAGACCCAGTACTTC. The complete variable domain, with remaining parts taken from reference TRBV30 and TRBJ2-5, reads SQTIHQWPATLVQPVGSPLSLECTVEGTSNPNLYWYRQAAGRGLQLLFYSVGIGQISSEVPQNLSASRPQDRQFILSSKKLLLSDSGFYLCAWSPAGGETQYFGPGTRLLVL.